This T cell receptor (beta chain) was profiled in a study of cytomegalovirus exposure and HLA in healthy donors. Primers included in the PCR were 60 Vbeta and 13 Jbeta primers. Only in-frame clones appear in the TCRdb table, and some are missing; sequencing was by immunoSEQ multiplex PCR. Of approximately 100,000 clones listed, around 85% are singletons. Nominally healthy donors were sampled, though unrecorded immune exposures were likely. V lost 3 bases, J lost 1 base, and 4 bases stayed unmatched. Germline CDR1 reads LNHDA; CDR2 reads SQIVND (reference sequence). The CDR3 length is 16 residues. The chain couples TRBV19 to TRBJ2-3; 10 bases fit TRBD1. This receptor was taken from a man aged 25-45 years in good health and CMV-seronegative. Specimen: PBMCs. The CDR3 region is CASSMGQGFGTDTQYF. The DNA of the CDR3 is TGTGCCAGTAGTATGGGACAGGGGTTCGGCACAGATACGCAGTATTTT.